The clone carrying this T cell receptor (beta chain) has more than one count but fewer than ten. Its antigen is not identified. The data belong to a study of a mutant IDH1 vaccine in newly diagnosed glioma. Whole-study context: Patients came in for eight vaccinations, in weeks 1, 3, 5, 7, 11, 15, 19 and 23. Therapy received beforehand was radiotherapy, temozolomide, or both, with most patients given both.

The length of the CDR3 is 15 residues. Germline V gene lookup returns CDR1 SGHTA and CDR2 FQGNSA. Trimming took off 5 bases at V and 1 base at J, with 14 bases between the two ends. Time point defined: week 11, during vaccination. Doses of 300 ug of mutant IDH1 20-mer peptide were given with topical imiquimod. Regarding the study as a whole: There were vaccine-induced immune responses in just over 90% of the patients. Pseudoprogression appeared independent of alterations in top peripheral clonotypes.

Profiled with immunoSEQ multiplex PCR; TCRdb holds only in-frame clones, not every one. The sample carries about 130,000 clones, around 77% recorded once. The sample here was PBMCs, taken from a glioma patient whose treatment included an IDH1 peptide vaccine. The origin of this receptor is a man aged 40-49 years with glioma. The J gene is TRBJ1-1, the V gene TRBV7-2; possible D gene TRBD1, 5 bases. As DNA, the CDR3 is TGTGCCAGCAGCCAGTACAGGAGCACGAACACTGAAGCTTTCTTT. Amino acids: CASSQYRSTNTEAFF.